These 24 T cell receptor beta chains were all obtained from the same sample, sequenced in a study of T cells in localized non-small cell lung cancer. The protocol was immunoSEQ multiplex PCR, while the TCRdb copy is restricted to in-frame clones and leaves out a portion. Among about 26,000 clones listed, under 95% were seen once. The sample was peripheral blood, taken before any cancer treatment. The receptors stem from a female donor of 60 years or more with stage II squamous cell lung carcinoma.

V gene TRBV7-1 combines with J gene TRBJ1-5; D not certain. TRBV7-1 qualifies as an ORF whose function is uncertain. The length of the CDR3 is 14 residues. Trimming cost V 5 bases and J 11 bases, with 19 bases left between them. The CDR3 sequence is CASSPPTGEVTQHF. CDR3 nucleotide sequence: TGTGCCAGCAGCCCACCAACGGGTGAGGTGACCCAGCATTTT.

The chain has TRBV5-6 and TRBJ2-3, with D tentatively TRBD2 (5 bases). Germline V gene sequence: CDR1 SGHDT, CDR2 YYEEEE. The CDR3 sequence is 13 residues long. V lost 3 bases to trimming and J lost 4 bases, with 9 bases between them. CDR3 sequence reads: CASSSGNSDTQYF. The DNA of the CDR3 is TGTGCCAGCAGCTCGGGGAATTCAGATACGCAGTATTTT.

V usage is TRBV29-1 and J usage is TRBJ2-7; D unresolved. The CDR3 totals 12 residues. Trimming shortened V by 3 bases and J by 2 bases, and 8 bases separated the two germline ends. Per the germline V gene, CDR1 is SQVTM and CDR2 is ANQGSEA. The CDR3 DNA is TGCAGCGTTGATGTCGGAACCTACGAGCAGTACTTC. As protein: CSVDVGTYEQYF.

This clone appeared a few times. V is TRBV28 and J is TRBJ1-1, with a tentative D call TRBD1 (6 bases). Germline V gene lookup returns CDR1 MDHEN and CDR2 SYDVKM. The germline V and J ends were trimmed by 7 bases and 1 base, with 22 bases remaining between them. This CDR3 comprises 17 residues. This CDR3 reads CASTSPGHQQGNTEAFF. DNA for the CDR3: TGTGCCAGCACCTCCCCGGGACACCAGCAGGGGAACACTGAAGCTTTCTTT.

This chain uses TRBV11-2 with TRBJ1-4; TRBD1 matches 7 bases. This CDR3 contains 14 residues. Trimming removed 4 bases from V and 11 bases from J; junction bases left unmatched: 10. CDR1 is SGHAT, CDR2 FQNNGV, per germline. The CDR3 loop is CASSSPGQRGKLFF. The CDR3 DNA reads as TGTGCCAGCAGCTCACCGGGACAGCGCGGTAAACTGTTTTTT.

The chain employs TRBV9 and TRBJ2-1; 9 bases are shared with TRBD2. CDR3 size: 17 residues. Unmatched junction bases numbered 6, after V lost 0 bases and J lost 2 bases. Per the germline V gene, CDR1 is SGDLS and CDR2 is YYNGEE. The CDR3 DNA reads TGTGCCAGCAGCGTAGTCTTAGCGGGGGATGCCTACAATGAGCAGTTCTTC. Protein: CASSVVLAGDAYNEQFF.

The chain uses TRBV4-2 and TRBJ2-7; no clear D. The V and J ends lost 4 bases and 1 base respectively, with 11 bases between them. Germline V gene lookup returns CDR1 LGHNA and CDR2 YNFKEQ. The CDR3 has 14 residues. The CDR3 DNA sequence: TGTGCCAGCAGCCGAGAAACACGTTCCTACGAGCAGTACTTC. Translating it yields CASSRETRSYEQYF.

This chain links TRBV5-5 with TRBJ2-3; weak D call: TRBD1 (6 bases). The germline V gene encodes CDR1 SGHKS and CDR2 YYEKEE (reference sequence). The CDR3 consists of 14 residues. The V end lost 4 bases, the J end lost 1 base, and 10 bases lay between the germline ends. The CDR3 coding sequence is TGTGCCAGCAGCGGAGGACAGCGCACAGATACGCAGTATTTT. Residues: CASSGGQRTDTQYF.

V gene TRBV14 combines with J gene TRBJ1-2; possibly TRBD1 for D (5 bases). V dropped 0 bases and J dropped 0 bases, with 14 bases sitting between them. Germline CDR1 reads SGHDN; CDR2 reads FVKESK. The CDR3 is made up of 17 amino acids. In DNA, the CDR3 is TGTGCCAGCAGCCAAGATCTTCCAGGGTCTACTAACTATGGCTACACCTTC. It encodes CASSQDLPGSTNYGYTF.

The chain joins TRBV5-1 to TRBJ2-3; TRBD1 agrees at 7 bases. The CDR3 extends over 12 amino acids. The V and J ends lost 3 bases and 11 bases, in that order; junction bases with no gene match: 6. In germline, CDR1 is SGHRS, CDR2 YFSETQ. DNA of the CDR3: TGCGCCAGCAGCTGGGGCGACAGGGTGCAGTATTTT. Its translation is CASSWGDRVQYF.

The chain carries TRBV4-3 and TRBJ1-2; TRBD1 matches at 7 bases. This CDR3 has 15 amino acids. The V segment lost 0 bases and the J segment 7 bases; nucleotides outside the gene matches: 8. Germline V gene data show CDR1 as LGHNA and CDR2 as YSLEER. The CDR3 DNA sequence: TGCGCCAGCAGCCAAGAAACGACAGGGCTGGCTGGCTACACCTTC. Its protein is CASSQETTGLAGYTF.

This chain joins TRBV20-1 and TRBJ1-1; D unresolved. There are 11 residues in the CDR3. Germline V CDR1 and CDR2: DFQATT, SNEGSKA (reference sequence). Trimming cost V 8 bases and J 1 base, with 8 bases left between them. The DNA for the CDR3 is TGCAGTACACGGACGAACACTGAAGCTTTCTTT. The encoded protein is CSTRTNTEAFF.

A few counts support this clone. V is TRBV30 and J is TRBJ2-1; no firm D call. There are 11 residues in the CDR3. Germline V gene data show CDR1 as GTSNPN and CDR2 as SVGIG (reference sequence). The ends were cut back, 0 bases at V and 10 bases at J, with 7 bases in the middle. CDR3 residues: CAWSVRQEQFF. CDR3 bases: TGTGCCTGGAGTGTACGGCAGGAGCAGTTCTTC. Combining the CDR3 with reference TRBV30 and TRBJ2-1 gives the whole variable domain SQTIHQWPATLVQPVGSPLSLECTVEGTSNPNLYWYRQAAGRGLQLLFYSVGIGQISSEVPQNLSASRPQDRQFILSSKKLLLSDSGFYLCAWSVRQEQFFGPGTRLTVL.

This chain connects TRBV5-6 to TRBJ1-1, with D maybe TRBD1 (5 bases). This CDR3 contains 14 residues. Per the germline V gene, CDR1 is SGHDT and CDR2 is YYEEEE. Trimming cost V 0 bases and J 3 bases, with 9 bases left between them. The CDR3 bases are TGTGCCAGCAGCTTGGGGGACCCATACACTGAAGCTTTCTTT. It yields the protein CASSLGDPYTEAFF.

The rearrangement uses TRBV27 and TRBJ2-3; TRBD2 is a possible D gene (5 bases). The V end lost 5 bases, the J end lost 2 bases, and 20 bases lay between the germline ends. This CDR3 is built from 17 residues. Germline-derived CDR1 and CDR2 are MNHEY and SMNVEV (reference sequence). CDR3 sequence: CASSPRTGPLLTDTQYF. CDR3 DNA: TGTGCCAGCAGTCCCCGGACTGGACCCCTACTCACAGATACGCAGTATTTT.

This chain links TRBV6-1 with TRBJ2-5; TRBD2 agrees at 7 bases. The assigned J gene may be wrong: the sequence end matches TRBJ2-7 better. The germline CDR1 and CDR2 sequences are MNHNS and SASEGT. CDR3 length: 18 residues. The CDR3 protein is CASSEAPSGPSFSYEQYF. The CDR3 region has the DNA TGTGCCAGCAGTGAAGCGCCTAGCGGACCTAGCTTCTCCTACGAGCAGTACTTC.

CDR3 in amino acids: CASSLELSSGQAKGGDTQYF. The DNA of the CDR3 is TGTGCCAGCAGCTTGGAGTTATCCTCGGGACAGGCAAAAGGGGGAGATACGCAGTATTTT. The rearrangement joins TRBV5-4 to TRBJ2-3, with 8 bases identical to TRBD1. The germline V gene has CDR1 SGHNT and CDR2 YYREEE (reference sequence). V was clipped by 0 bases and J by 5 bases; unmatched bases: 20. The CDR3 has 20 amino acids.

V and J are TRBV7-2 and TRBJ1-5, with TRBD1 matching 8 bases. CDR1 is SGHTA, CDR2 FQGNSA, per germline. This CDR3 comprises 15 residues. The V gene end was trimmed by 2 bases and the J gene end by 2 bases; junction bases not matched to a gene: 2. The DNA for the CDR3 is TGTGCCAGCAGCTTACAGGGACAGGGCAATCAGCCCCAGCATTTT. This translates into CASSLQGQGNQPQHF.

For the CDR3, the DNA is TGTGCCAGCAGCTTCCAGGTCCCAGTTAACTATGGCTACACCTTC. Protein product: CASSFQVPVNYGYTF. The V gene is TRBV7-2, the J gene TRBJ1-2; D is unresolved. The CDR3 contains 15 residues. From germline, CDR1 is SGHTA and CDR2 FQGNSA. Trimming cost V 3 bases and J 1 base, with 12 bases left between them.

The chain carries TRBV19 and TRBJ1-2; 8 nucleotides line up with TRBD1. Germline loops: CDR1 LNHDA, CDR2 SQIVND (reference sequence). The CDR3 sequence is 16 residues long. V gave up 5 bases and J gave up 2 bases; unmatched junction bases: 10. The CDR3 reads CASSDPGRTGNYGYTF. The CDR3 coding sequence is TGTGCCAGTAGTGATCCTGGACGGACAGGGAACTATGGCTACACCTTC.

A single count supports this clone. V gene TRBV5-1 combines with J gene TRBJ2-2; a weak D match, TRBD1 (6 bases). CDR3 length: 16 residues. V was trimmed by 1 base and J by 0 bases, leaving 10 bases between them. Per the germline V gene, CDR1 is SGHRS and CDR2 is YFSETQ. The CDR3: CASSLRAGANTGELFF. The DNA for the CDR3 is TGCGCCAGCAGCTTGCGGGCAGGGGCGAACACCGGGGAGCTGTTTTTT.

The chain joins TRBV9 to TRBJ2-2; 8 bases fit TRBD2. Germline CDR1 reads SGDLS; CDR2 reads YYNGEE. V was pared by 0 bases and J by 7 bases, with 5 bases of the junction left unmatched. This CDR3 region has 15 residues. CDR3 coding DNA: TGTGCCAGCAGCGTAGCCCTAGCGGGTGGCGGGGAGCTGTTTTTT. This gives the protein CASSVALAGGGELFF.

The chain has TRBV7-2 and TRBJ2-2; 9 bases map to TRBD1. V shed 2 bases, J shed 6 bases, and the junction held 1 base outside the gene matches. CDR3 length: 14 residues. In germline, CDR1 is SGHTA, CDR2 FQGNSA. The CDR3 nucleotides read TGTGCCAGCAGCTTATACAGGGGGCCCGGGGAGCTGTTTTTT. Encoded protein: CASSLYRGPGELFF.

The CDR3 DNA reads TGCGCCAGCAGCTCGGAGGGATTCGGACGGCCTCAGTACTTC. This sequence encodes CASSSEGFGRPQYF. The chain combines TRBV5-1 with TRBJ2-4; a possible D gene is TRBD2 (6 bases). This CDR3 comprises 14 residues. Trimming removed 3 bases from V and 12 bases from J, with 19 bases in between. Per germline, CDR1 SGHRS and CDR2 YFSETQ.